This TCR beta chain is drawn from a study of shared clonotypes between healthy human individuals. Overall study findings and caveats: The low donor count limited represented genetic and exposure-history diversity. When naive CD4 clonotypes were compared across four donors, about 4.8% were shared.

Method: immunoSEQ multiplex PCR; TCRdb's copy keeps in-frame clones and lacks some. The table has some 2 million clones, 85% to 95% seen once. With regard to this clone: The antigen is undetermined.

The sequenced material came from naive CD4+ T cells sorted from blood. Indicated subset: CD45RA+ positively selected. The clonotype was recovered from a man between 18 and 29 years old in good health.

The CDR3 protein is CASSYSGLAEPGVQYF. The CDR3 coding sequence is TGTGCCAGCAGTTACTCGGGACTAGCGGAGCCCGGGGTGCAGTACTTC. The rearrangement uses TRBV6-5 and TRBJ2-7; TRBD2 aligns across 11 bases. Germline CDR1 and CDR2: MNHEY and SVGAGI. The CDR3 is made up of 16 amino acids. J was trimmed by 9 bases and V by 0 bases; bases with no gene match: 10.